The 16 T cell receptor beta chains reported below all come from one sample, sequenced in a study of CD8+ T cells in alopecia areata. Following extraction, RNA underwent reverse transcription to cDNA, which served as the sequencing template. Generated by immunoSEQ multiplex PCR, the TCRdb table keeps only in-frame clones and is missing some. Counted here are 200,000 or so clones, more than 30% occurring once; the ten biggest clones make up 0.48%. Regarding treatment: oral pan-JAK inhibitor, 5-10 mg twice daily. Sequenced material: CD4+ T cells sorted from blood, taken between weeks 30 and 35, from a patient treated with tofacitinib. Source of these receptors: a human donor with alopecia areata.

This clone has only a few counts. The V gene is TRBV5-4, the J gene TRBJ2-1; D is unresolved. Looked up from germline, CDR1 is SGHNT and CDR2 is YYREEE (reference sequence). V gave up 2 bases and J gave up 0 bases, with 6 bases separating them. This CDR3 spans 14 amino acids. The CDR3 reads CASSFRSSYNEQFF. The CDR3 nucleotides read TGTGCCAGCAGCTTCCGGAGCTCCTACAATGAGCAGTTCTTC.

The chain recombines TRBV29-1 with TRBJ2-1, with 11 bases aligning to TRBD2. There are 15 residues in the CDR3. V lost 3 bases to trimming and J lost 5 bases; unmatched junction nucleotides: 6. Germline V lookup: CDR1 SQVTM, CDR2 ANQGSEA. The CDR3 loop reads CSVDTRLAGNNEQFF. The DNA of the CDR3 is TGCAGCGTTGATACGAGACTAGCGGGAAACAATGAGCAGTTCTTC.

The chain combines TRBV5-1 with TRBJ2-6; 8 bases align to TRBD1. The CDR3 loop spans 16 amino acids. V shed 4 bases, J shed 12 bases, and the junction held 15 bases outside the gene matches. In germline, CDR1 is SGHRS, CDR2 YFSETQ. The CDR3 bases are TGCGCCAGCAGCAATGGGGACAGGCCAAGCTTTTCCGTCCTGACTTTC. It translates to CASSNGDRPSFSVLTF.

This rearrangement joins TRBV20-1 to TRBJ2-1; no firm D call. V was shortened by 4 bases and J by 11 bases, with 9 bases between the two germline ends. The CDR3 is 10 amino acids. Looked up from germline, CDR1 is DFQATT and CDR2 is SNEGSKA (reference sequence). Written as DNA, the CDR3 is TGCAGTGCTAAGGAAATCCAGCAGTTCTTC. Residues: CSAKEIQQFF.

This clone was recorded a few times. Distinct nucleotide sequences in the sample also encode this CDR3. The CDR3 reads CSVERDYNEQFF. The CDR3 nucleotides read TGCAGCGTAGAGCGGGACTACAATGAGCAGTTCTTC. This chain joins TRBV29-1 and TRBJ2-1; 7 positions match TRBD2. V dropped 6 bases and J dropped 3; count of bases not matched to a gene: 2. Germline CDR1 reads SQVTM; CDR2 reads ANQGSEA. CDR3 size: 12 residues.

The chain couples TRBV5-6 to TRBJ2-3; TRBD2 matches at 7 bases. The CDR3 covers 14 residues. Germline V lookup: CDR1 SGHDT, CDR2 YYEEEE. Germline trimming cut 4 bases from V and 8 bases from J; bases unmatched to any gene: 10. CDR3 nucleotide sequence: TGTGCCAGCAGCAACCCGGGGGGAGAAAGTACGCAGTATTTT. Protein: CASSNPGGESTQYF.

The V and J genes are TRBV14 and TRBJ2-1; 11 bases align to TRBD2. This CDR3 has 15 amino acids. CDR1 is SGHDN, CDR2 FVKESK, per germline. With V trimmed by 4 bases and J by 8 bases, 7 bases remained unmatched. The CDR3 loop is CASSLAGGPGDEQFF. The CDR3 bases are TGTGCCAGCAGCCTAGCGGGAGGGCCGGGCGATGAGCAGTTCTTC.

The CDR3 nucleotides are TGCGCCAGCAGCTGGGGGACAGGGGAAGCCTACGAGCAGTACTTC. Translated, it gives CASSWGTGEAYEQYF. The chain carries TRBV5-1 and TRBJ2-7; the match to TRBD1 covers 10 bases. The CDR3 extends over 15 amino acids. Germline V gene sequence: CDR1 SGHRS, CDR2 YFSETQ. J was trimmed by 2 bases and V by 3 bases; bases with no gene match: 5.

The chain uses TRBV25-1 and TRBJ2-7; D not resolved. CDR1 MGHDK and CDR2 SYGVNS come from the germline V gene. The V end was cut by 1 base, the J end by 2 bases, with 9 bases between. This CDR3 is built from 14 residues. In DNA form, the CDR3 reads TGTGCCAGCAGTGAATTAGAGGTGCCCTACGAGCAGTACTTC. This sequence encodes CASSELEVPYEQYF.

The V call is TRBV7-9, the J call TRBJ1-2; D is unclear. The CDR3 is 13 residues long. V lost 0 bases, J lost 4 bases, and 6 bases lay in between. CDR1 and CDR2 from the germline V gene are SEHNR and FQNEAQ (reference sequence). The CDR3 DNA follows: TGTGCCAGCAGCTTAGCGGCCCTCTATGGCTACACCTTC. Its protein product is CASSLAALYGYTF. The complete variable domain, with remaining parts taken from reference TRBV7-9 and TRBJ1-2, reads DTGVSQNPRHKITKRGQNVTFRCDPISEHNRLYWYRQTLGQGPEFLTYFQNEAQLEKSRLLSDRFSAERPKGSFSTLEIQRTEQGDSAMYLCASSLAALYGYTFGSGTRLTVV.

The chain couples TRBV7-3 to TRBJ1-2; no definite D call. This CDR3 is built from 14 residues. Germline V CDR1 and CDR2: SGHTA, FQGTGA. V was cut by 3 bases and J by 4 bases, with 12 bases left in between. The CDR3 bases are TGTGCCAGCAGCTTCGGGGAAAACCTCTATGGCTACACCTTC. Protein product: CASSFGENLYGYTF.

The chain is built from TRBV20-1 and TRBJ1-6; 9 bases fit TRBD1. Germline loops: CDR1 DFQATT, CDR2 SNEGSKA (reference sequence). Trimming at V came to 6 bases and at J to 18 bases, leaving 9 bases not matched to a gene. The CDR3 totals 11 residues. CDR3 DNA: TGCAGTGCCGCTGGGACAGGGCATAACCACTTT. Translation: CSAAGTGHNHF.

This clone has just a few counts. This chain links TRBV2 with TRBJ2-7; D is unresolved. From germline, CDR1 is SNHLY and CDR2 FYNNEI. The CDR3 totals 10 residues. V was trimmed by 6 bases and J by 3 bases, leaving 3 bases between them. The CDR3 coding sequence is TGTGCCAGCAGGGACTACGAGCAGTACTTC. Translated, it gives CASRDYEQYF.

The chain recombines TRBV25-1 with TRBJ1-4, with D unresolved. The V end lost 3 bases, the J end lost 2 bases, and 13 bases lay between the germline ends. Germline assignment: CDR1 MGHDK and CDR2 SYGVNS. CDR3 size: 16 residues. The CDR3: CASSEGSTNTNEKLFF. The CDR3 DNA reads as TGTGCCAGCAGTGAGGGGTCGACAAATACTAATGAAAAACTGTTTTTT.

The chain links TRBV6-6 to TRBJ1-2; possibly TRBD1 for D (5 bases). V was trimmed by 8 bases and J by 4 bases, leaving 17 bases between them. CDR3 length equals 14 residues. Germline CDR1 reads MNHNY; CDR2 reads SVGAGI (reference sequence). The DNA for the CDR3 is TGTGCCAGCGGGGCATCCGTGGCCGCCTATGGCTACACCTTC. Residues: CASGASVAAYGYTF.

The chain carries TRBV6-6 and TRBJ2-7; D may be TRBD2 (6 bases). Trimming stripped 5 bases from V and 3 bases from J, with 17 bases between. Germline loops: CDR1 MNHNY, CDR2 SVGAGI (reference sequence). The length of the CDR3 is 15 residues. For the CDR3, the DNA is TGTGCCAGCAGTAGCCCATCCGTGGGACTCTACGAGCAGTACTTC. This encodes CASSSPSVGLYEQYF.